Below, 21 T cell receptor beta chains from the same sample are listed, as sequenced in a study of blood T cell repertoires in COVID-19. Assay used: immunoSEQ multiplex PCR; TCRdb lists only in-frame clones, some missing. This sample has 110,000 to 150,000 clones, with about 87% found just once. The sample consisted of peripheral blood. These receptors were obtained from a human donor in a cohort sampled during active COVID-19.

The V call is TRBV2, the J call TRBJ2-7, with 13 bases fitting TRBD2. J gave up 7 bases and V 2 bases, and 5 bases lay outside the gene matches. CDR1 and CDR2 (germline): SNHLY, FYNNEI. CDR3 length equals 15 residues. The CDR3 DNA sequence: TGTGCCAGCAGTGAAACTAGCGGGGGGGCAGGTGAGCAGTACTTC. Its protein product is CASSETSGGAGEQYF.

The V and J genes are TRBV11-2 and TRBJ2-2, with a weak D call TRBD1 (6 bases). The CDR3 contains 17 residues. Germline assignment: CDR1 SGHAT and CDR2 FQNNGV. The V end was cut by 5 bases, the J end by 1 base, with 17 bases between. In DNA form, the CDR3 reads TGTGCCAGCAGCACAATCCTCCTGACAGGGAACACCGGGGAGCTGTTTTTT. It translates to CASSTILLTGNTGELFF.

The rearrangement uses TRBV6-1 and TRBJ1-2; 7 nucleotides agree with TRBD1. The CDR3 has 14 amino acids. Germline assignment: CDR1 MNHNS and CDR2 SASEGT. V was clipped by 0 bases and J by 8 bases; unmatched bases: 6. The DNA for the CDR3 is TGTGCCAGCAGTGAAGCAGGGGACAGTAGGGGCTACACCTTC. Translation gives CASSEAGDSRGYTF.

The CDR3 spells CASSEARGKETQYF. CDR3 nucleotide sequence: TGTGCCAGCAGTGAAGCCAGGGGAAAAGAGACCCAGTACTTC. The chain recombines TRBV6-1 with TRBJ2-5; perhaps TRBD1 as D (6 bases). This CDR3 comprises 14 residues. Trimming removed 0 bases at V and 3 bases at J, with 8 bases between. The germline V gene encodes CDR1 MNHNS and CDR2 SASEGT.

The CDR3 spells CATSDPGRRGNYGYTF. In DNA form, the CDR3 reads TGTGCCACCAGTGATCCTGGTAGGAGAGGGAACTATGGCTACACCTTC. J is TRBJ1-2 and V is TRBV24-1; D remains unclear. CDR3 size: 16 residues. Trimming left V 3 bases short and J 2 bases short, with 15 bases between. The germline V gene encodes CDR1 KGHDR and CDR2 SFDVKD.

This clone turned up a few times. This chain connects TRBV7-9 to TRBJ1-1; 11 bases match TRBD1. V was pared by 5 bases and J by 5 bases, with 7 bases of the junction left unmatched. Germline V CDR1 and CDR2: SEHNR, FQNEAQ (reference sequence). The CDR3 is 15 residues long. CDR3 coding DNA: TGTGCCAGCAGCCCGCGGGACAGGGGGGCTACTGAAGCTTTCTTT. It encodes CASSPRDRGATEAFF.

Only a few counts were recorded for this clone. The chain is built from TRBV27 and TRBJ2-1; 11 bases match TRBD2. The V segment lost 6 bases and the J segment 7 bases; nucleotides outside the gene matches: 8. Germline lookup yields CDR1 MNHEY and CDR2 SMNVEV (reference sequence). CDR3 size: 15 residues. DNA of the CDR3: TGTGCCAGCAGAGAACTAGCGGGAGTTATTAATGAGCAGTTCTTC. Translating gives CASRELAGVINEQFF.

The chain uses TRBV7-8 and TRBJ1-6; D perhaps matches TRBD1 (6 bases). The germline V gene encodes CDR1 SGHVS and CDR2 FQNEAQ. Trimming took off 2 bases at V and 2 bases at J, with 10 bases between the two ends. The CDR3 is 16 amino acids. The CDR3 loop reads CASSLRTVAYNSPLHF. The CDR3 nucleotides read TGTGCCAGCAGCTTAAGGACAGTGGCCTATAATTCACCCCTCCACTTT.

This rearrangement joins TRBV19 to TRBJ1-1; 9 nucleotides line up with TRBD1. The CDR3 extends over 15 amino acids. Trimming removed 5 bases from V and 3 bases from J; junction bases left unmatched: 7. Germline lookup yields CDR1 LNHDA and CDR2 SQIVND (reference sequence). The CDR3 DNA reads TGTGCCAGTAGTTCAAAACAGGGGGCCGACACTGAAGCTTTCTTT. It translates to CASSSKQGADTEAFF.

The chain couples TRBV4-2 to TRBJ2-3; D uncertain. CDR3 size: 16 residues. V was pared by 1 base and J by 1 base, with 12 bases between. From germline, CDR1 is LGHNA and CDR2 YNFKEQ. CDR3 DNA sequence: TGTGCCAGCAGCCAAGGATACCTATCGGGCACAGATACGCAGTATTTT. Protein: CASSQGYLSGTDTQYF.

This chain connects TRBV3-1 (or the pseudogene TRBV3-2) to TRBJ2-7; TRBD1 agrees at 11 bases. This CDR3 spans 15 amino acids. Germline V CDR1 and CDR2: LGHDT, YNNKEL (reference sequence). Trimming cost V 2 bases and J 4 bases; bases outside gene matches: 4. CDR3 in amino acids: CASSQSGTGGYEQYF. DNA of the CDR3: TGTGCCAGCAGCCAATCCGGGACAGGGGGGTACGAGCAGTACTTC.

The CDR3 protein is CASSVRLYSNQPQHF. CDR3 nucleotide sequence: TGTGCCAGCAGCGTCAGACTCTATAGCAATCAGCCCCAGCATTTT. The chain is built from TRBV5-6 and TRBJ1-5; D remains ambiguous. The germline V and J ends were trimmed by 4 bases and 0 bases, with 11 bases remaining between them. The CDR3 loop spans 15 amino acids. CDR1 and CDR2 from the germline V gene are SGHDT and YYEEEE.

This clone was counted a single time. This chain joins TRBV4-1 and TRBJ2-1; TRBD2 matches at 14 bases. Trimming removed 0 bases from V and 6 bases from J; junction bases left unmatched: 13. The germline V gene encodes CDR1 MGHRA and CDR2 YSYEKL. The CDR3 is 20 residues long. CDR3: CASSQDQALGTSGRGNEQFF. CDR3 DNA sequence: TGCGCCAGCAGCCAAGATCAAGCCCTGGGGACTAGCGGGAGAGGCAATGAGCAGTTCTTC.

The chain employs TRBV3-1 (or the pseudogene TRBV3-2) and TRBJ2-2; TRBD2 aligns across 16 bases. V gave up 3 bases and J gave up 6 bases; unmatched junction bases: 4. Germline CDR1 reads LGHDT; CDR2 reads YNNKEL (reference sequence). CDR3 length: 17 residues. The DNA for the CDR3 is TGTGCCAGCAGCCACTTCGGGACTAGCGGGGGGGCCGGGGAGCTGTTTTTT. Amino acid sequence: CASSHFGTSGGAGELFF.

CDR3 protein: CSVELSRQQNEQFF. The CDR3 region has the DNA TGCAGCGTTGAGTTGTCTAGACAGCAAAATGAGCAGTTCTTC. The chain joins TRBV29-1 to TRBJ2-1; TRBD1 is a possible D gene (5 bases). The CDR3 spans 14 residues. Germline CDR1 is SQVTM and CDR2 is ANQGSEA. With 3 bases removed from V and 7 bases from J, the gap between germline ends came to 16 bases.

This clone has just a few counts. V usage is TRBV12-3 or TRBV12-4 and J usage is TRBJ2-1, with a possible D match to TRBD2 (5 bases). The CDR3 totals 13 residues. V was clipped by 5 bases and J by 7 bases, with 12 bases between them. This chain's CDR3 is CASSLPLENEQFF. CDR3 DNA sequence: TGTGCCAGCAGTCTCCCACTAGAGAATGAGCAGTTCTTC.

The chain is built from TRBV4-1 and TRBJ1-2; D call uncertain. CDR1 is MGHRA and CDR2 is YSYEKL in the germline V gene. The CDR3 totals 13 residues. The V end was cut by 4 bases, the J end by 0 bases, with 6 bases between. In nucleotides, the CDR3 is TGCGCCAGCAGCCCCTTAGCTAACTATGGCTACACCTTC. This codes for CASSPLANYGYTF.

The V gene is TRBV7-3, the J gene TRBJ2-7, with D uncertain. V was pared by 2 bases and J by 4 bases, with 12 bases between. Germline V CDR1 and CDR2: SGHTA, FQGTGA. The CDR3 is 14 residues long. The CDR3 spells CASSLGQPPYEQYF. In nucleotides, the CDR3 is TGTGCCAGCAGCTTAGGGCAGCCCCCATACGAGCAGTACTTC. The complete variable domain, with remaining parts taken from reference TRBV7-3 and TRBJ2-7, reads GAGVSQTPSNKVTEKGKYVELRCDPISGHTALYWYRQSLGQGPEFLIYFQGTGAADDSGLPNDRFFAVRPEGSVSTLKIQRTERGDSAVYLCASSLGQPPYEQYFGPGTRLTVT.

This sequence joins TRBV14 and TRBJ1-2; 7 bases are a match to TRBD1. V dropped 0 bases and J dropped 4; count of bases not matched to a gene: 5. Germline V CDR1 and CDR2: SGHDN, FVKESK. The CDR3 length is 15 residues. Here the CDR3 reads CASSQDVRTGYGYTF. In nucleotides, the CDR3 is TGTGCCAGCAGCCAAGATGTTAGGACAGGCTATGGCTACACCTTC.

The V call is TRBV27, the J call TRBJ1-5; D is uncertain. From germline, CDR1 is MNHEY and CDR2 SMNVEV (reference sequence). The V end was cut by 0 bases, the J end by 6 bases, with 9 bases between. This CDR3 region has 14 residues. The CDR3, as DNA: TGTGCCAGCAGTTTATCGCAGGCGGGTCAGCCCCAGCATTTT. Its translation is CASSLSQAGQPQHF.

This clone came up a few times. The rearrangement links TRBV28 to TRBJ2-7; 9 positions agree with TRBD2. This CDR3 has 14 residues. CDR1 MDHEN and CDR2 SYDVKM come from the germline V gene. Unmatched junction bases numbered 7, after V lost 3 bases and J lost 7 bases. The CDR3 DNA is TGTGCCAGCAGTTTCGCGGGGGGGCCGGGTGAGCAGTACTTC. Translation gives CASSFAGGPGEQYF. The full variable domain, completed using reference TRBV28 and TRBJ2-7, is DVKVTQSSRYLVKRTGEKVFLECVQDMDHENMFWYRQDPGLGLRLIYFSYDVKMKEKGDIPEGYSVSREKKERFSLILESASTNQTSMYLCASSFAGGPGEQYFGPGTRLTVT.